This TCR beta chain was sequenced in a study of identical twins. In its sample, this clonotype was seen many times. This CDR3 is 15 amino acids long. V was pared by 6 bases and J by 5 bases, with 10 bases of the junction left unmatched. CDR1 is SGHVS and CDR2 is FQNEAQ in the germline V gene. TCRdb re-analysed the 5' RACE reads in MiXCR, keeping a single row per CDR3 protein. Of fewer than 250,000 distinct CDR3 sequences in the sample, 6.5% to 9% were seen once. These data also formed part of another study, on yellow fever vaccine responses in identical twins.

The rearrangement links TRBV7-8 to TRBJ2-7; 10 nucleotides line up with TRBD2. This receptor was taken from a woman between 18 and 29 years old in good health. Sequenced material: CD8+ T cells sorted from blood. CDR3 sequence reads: CASRSTSGTLDEQYF. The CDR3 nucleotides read TGTGCCAGCAGAAGCACTAGCGGGACTCTCGACGAGCAGTACTTC.